A single sample is the source of the 31 T cell receptor beta chains below, sequenced in a study of cytomegalovirus exposure and HLA in healthy donors. In the PCR, 60 Vbeta and 13 Jbeta primers were used. The repertoire was sequenced with immunoSEQ multiplex PCR; TCRdb's copy has only in-frame clones and lacks some. This sample has roughly 150,000 clones; 84% occur once, and the top ten carry almost 2.5%. The sample consisted of PBMCs. Receptor source: a boy younger than 10 in good health and CMV-seronegative.

The rearrangement links TRBV7-2 to TRBJ1-2; 10 bases are a match to TRBD1. J lost 8 bases, V lost 5 bases, and 5 bases had no gene match. Germline CDR1 and CDR2: SGHTA and FQGNSA. There are 13 residues in the CDR3. Here the CDR3 DNA reads TGTGCCAGCAGCCCGGGACAGGGGAACGGCTACACCTTC. Translated: CASSPGQGNGYTF.

The chain joins TRBV28 to TRBJ1-2; 10 bases map to TRBD1. Trimming cost V 5 bases and J 7 bases; bases outside gene matches: 10. CDR1 is MDHEN, CDR2 SYDVKM, per germline. The length of the CDR3 is 15 residues. Written as DNA, the CDR3 is TGTGCCAGCAGTGTACCGGGACAGGGGATAGGTGGCTACACCTTC. Residues: CASSVPGQGIGGYTF.

The V and J genes are TRBV29-1 and TRBJ2-7; 9 bases are a match to TRBD2. CDR1 and CDR2 (germline): SQVTM, ANQGSEA. This CDR3 comprises 13 residues. V gave up 4 bases and J gave up 0 bases; unmatched junction bases: 1. The CDR3 region is CSVVAGDSYEQYF. DNA of the CDR3: TGCAGCGTTGTAGCGGGAGACTCCTACGAGCAGTACTTC.

The table lists this clone with a count of one. This rearrangement joins TRBV11-3 to TRBJ2-2; 7 positions agree with TRBD1. The CDR3 totals 16 residues. J was trimmed by 5 bases and V by 9 bases; bases with no gene match: 15. Germline V gene lookup returns CDR1 SGHNT and CDR2 YENEEA. This chain's CDR3 is CARLKRQGFFTGELFF. The CDR3 DNA sequence: TGTGCCAGGCTAAAACGACAGGGATTTTTTACCGGGGAGCTGTTTTTT.

The chain has TRBV4-1 and TRBJ2-3; 12 nucleotides align to TRBD2. Trimming removed 0 bases from V and 4 bases from J; junction bases left unmatched: 5. The CDR3 sequence is 17 residues long. Germline CDR1 is MGHRA and CDR2 is YSYEKL. CDR3 region: CASSQDILAGGSDTQYF. Written as DNA, the CDR3 is TGCGCCAGCAGCCAAGACATACTAGCGGGGGGCTCAGATACGCAGTATTTT.

The sample holds one count of this clone. The chain recombines TRBV2 with TRBJ1-2, with D perhaps TRBD1 (5 bases). This CDR3 has 15 amino acids. CDR1 is SNHLY and CDR2 is FYNNEI in the germline V gene. Trimming took off 6 bases at V and 4 bases at J, with 18 bases between the two ends. CDR3 sequence: CASSRGGSDSYGYTF. The CDR3 DNA reads as TGTGCCAGCAGCCGGGGGGGGTCCGATTCCTATGGCTACACCTTC. Drawing the rest from reference TRBV2 and TRBJ1-2, the complete variable domain is EPEVTQTPSHQVTQMGQEVILRCVPISNHLYFYWYRQILGQKVEFLVSFYNNEISEKSEIFDDQFSVERPDGSNFTLKIRSTKLEDSAMYFCASSRGGSDSYGYTFGSGTRLTVV.

The CDR3 region has the DNA TGCGCCAGCAGCCTAGGACTAGCGGGAGTGGGGGAGCAGTACTTC. Translation gives CASSLGLAGVGEQYF. This chain connects TRBV5-1 to TRBJ2-7; 13 bases line up with TRBD2. CDR3 length: 15 amino acids. The trim removed 4 bases at V and 7 bases at J, leaving 8 bases unmatched. Looked up from germline, CDR1 is SGHRS and CDR2 is YFSETQ. Full variable domain (missing parts from reference TRBV5-1 and TRBJ2-7): KAGVTQTPRYLIKTRGQQVTLSCSPISGHRSVSWYQQTPGQGLQFLFEYFSETQRNKGNFPGRFSGRQFSNSRSEMNVSTLELGDSALYLCASSLGLAGVGEQYFGPGTRLTVT.

The chain uses TRBV5-1 and TRBJ2-3, with 8 nucleotides matching TRBD2. The CDR3 consists of 17 residues. CDR1 is SGHRS and CDR2 is YFSETQ in the germline V gene. The V segment lost 2 bases and the J segment 5 bases; nucleotides outside the gene matches: 13. CDR3: CASSFPSSGSSVDTQYF. CDR3 coding DNA: TGCGCCAGCAGCTTTCCGTCCAGCGGGAGTTCGGTAGATACGCAGTATTTT. The full variable domain, completed using reference TRBV5-1 and TRBJ2-3, is KAGVTQTPRYLIKTRGQQVTLSCSPISGHRSVSWYQQTPGQGLQFLFEYFSETQRNKGNFPGRFSGRQFSNSRSEMNVSTLELGDSALYLCASSFPSSGSSVDTQYFGPGTRLTVL.

In regard to this clone: The same CDR3 also results from other DNA sequences found in this sample. This chain uses TRBV21-1 with TRBJ1-1. TRBV21-1 is a pseudogene segment. The CDR3 is 12 amino acids. The CDR3 DNA is TGTGCCAGCAGGCGGGTTTTTGATGAAGCTTTCTTT. It translates to CASRRVFDEAFF.

The J gene is TRBJ2-1, the V gene TRBV25-1, with 9 bases fitting TRBD2. CDR3 length equals 15 residues. Per the germline V gene, CDR1 is MGHDK and CDR2 is SYGVNS. Trimming took 3 bases from V and 8 from J; bases not matched to a gene: 8. The CDR3 nucleotides read TGTGCCAGCAGTGATATAGCGGGGGTGAGCGATGAGCAGTTCTTC. Its translation is CASSDIAGVSDEQFF.

This chain connects TRBV7-6 to TRBJ1-6, with D perhaps TRBD1 (5 bases). V lost 1 base, J lost 7 bases, and 11 bases lay in between. The CDR3 sequence is 15 residues long. Per the germline V gene, CDR1 is SGHVS and CDR2 is FNYEAQ. DNA of the CDR3: TGTGCCAGCAGCTTAGGACCCAGGGTAAATTCACCCCTCCACTTT. It is translated as CASSLGPRVNSPLHF.

V usage is TRBV7-9 and J usage is TRBJ1-4, with TRBD1 as a possible D gene (5 bases). This CDR3 has 17 amino acids. V gave up 5 bases and J gave up 0 bases, with 16 bases separating them. Germline CDR1 SEHNR, CDR2 FQNEAQ (reference sequence). The CDR3 DNA sequence: TGTGCCAGCAGCAGCAGCGCGGGGCCACCAACTAATGAAAAACTGTTTTTT. It yields the protein CASSSSAGPPTNEKLFF. The variable domain in full, with the rest retrieved from reference TRBV7-9 and TRBJ1-4, is DTGVSQNPRHKITKRGQNVTFRCDPISEHNRLYWYRQTLGQGPEFLTYFQNEAQLEKSRLLSDRFSAERPKGSFSTLEIQRTEQGDSAMYLCASSSSAGPPTNEKLFFGSGTQLSVL.

V and J are TRBV11-3 and TRBJ2-5; possibly TRBD1 for D (5 bases). Looked up from germline, CDR1 is SGHNT and CDR2 is YENEEA. V dropped 2 bases and J dropped 5 bases, with 18 bases sitting between them. The CDR3 spans 16 residues. For the CDR3, the DNA is TGTGCCAGCAGCTTAAACCTGGCTGACCCAGGGGAGACCCAGTACTTC. Translation: CASSLNLADPGETQYF.

The rearrangement joins TRBV7-3 to TRBJ2-3, with D perhaps matching TRBD1 (5 bases). Germline V lookup: CDR1 SGHTA, CDR2 FQGTGA. The CDR3 is 15 residues long. V lost 5 bases to trimming and J lost 4 bases, with 16 bases between them. In nucleotides, the CDR3 is TGTGCCAGCAGCCCCAAAGGGGTAGCTGCAGATACGCAGTATTTT. Its protein product is CASSPKGVAADTQYF.

A few counts support this clone. This chain joins TRBV5-4 and TRBJ1-1; D is ambiguous. The CDR3 runs 13 residues. From germline, CDR1 is SGHNT and CDR2 YYREEE (reference sequence). Trimming cost V 4 bases and J 0 bases, with 7 bases left between them. The CDR3: CASSGDMNTEAFF. The CDR3, as DNA: TGTGCCAGCAGCGGCGACATGAACACTGAAGCTTTCTTT. Drawing the rest from reference TRBV5-4 and TRBJ1-1, the complete variable domain is ETGVTQSPTHLIKTRGQQVTLRCSSQSGHNTVSWYQQALGQGPQFIFQYYREEENGRGNFPPRFSGLQFPNYSSELNVNALELDDSALYLCASSGDMNTEAFFGQGTRLTVV.

The chain joins TRBV5-6 to TRBJ2-4; D unresolved. Germline loops: CDR1 SGHDT, CDR2 YYEEEE. Trimming took off 0 bases at V and 5 bases at J, with 18 bases between the two ends. CDR3 length: 17 amino acids. CDR3 coding DNA: TGTGCCAGCAGCTTGGGCGCTCTAGTCGGGTTTGAAAACATTCAGTACTTC. Protein: CASSLGALVGFENIQYF.

V and J are TRBV6-5 and TRBJ1-2, with D perhaps matching TRBD1 (5 bases). The CDR3 loop spans 13 amino acids. V lost 2 bases, J lost 8 bases, and 12 bases lay in between. Germline lookup yields CDR1 MNHEY and CDR2 SVGAGI. In DNA form, the CDR3 reads TGTGCCAGCAGTTACCCGGGAGGGGAAGGCTACACCTTC. Translation: CASSYPGGEGYTF.

The chain uses TRBV5-1 and TRBJ2-1; 8 nucleotides line up with TRBD1. In germline, CDR1 is SGHRS, CDR2 YFSETQ. The CDR3 is made up of 15 amino acids. J lost 2 bases, V lost 5 bases, and 6 bases had no gene match. The CDR3 sequence: CASRERQGPYNEQFF. DNA of the CDR3: TGCGCCAGCAGGGAGCGACAGGGGCCCTACAATGAGCAGTTCTTC.

The chain uses TRBV7-9 and TRBJ1-2; TRBD1 agrees at 10 bases. Germline trimming cut 5 bases from V and 8 bases from J; bases unmatched to any gene: 17. The CDR3 covers 17 residues. Germline CDR1 is SEHNR and CDR2 is FQNEAQ (reference sequence). The CDR3 DNA follows: TGTGCCAGCAGCCCCCGGGACAGGGGCCCTAGGGAAATGGGCTACACCTTC. Translation gives CASSPRDRGPREMGYTF.

The chain uses TRBV14 and TRBJ1-6; D perhaps matches TRBD1 (6 bases). The CDR3 length is 17 residues. From germline, CDR1 is SGHDN and CDR2 FVKESK. V lost 1 base to trimming and J lost 4 bases, with 14 bases between them. This CDR3 is CASSQGPTGNYNSPLHF. CDR3 bases: TGTGCCAGCAGCCAAGGTCCGACAGGTAATTATAATTCACCCCTCCACTTT. The entire variable domain, with the rest obtained from reference TRBV14 and TRBJ1-6, is as follows: EAGVTQFPSHSVIEKGQTVTLRCDPISGHDNLYWYRRVMGKEIKFLLHFVKESKQDESGMPNNRFLAERTGGTYSTLKVQPAELEDSGVYFCASSQGPTGNYNSPLHFGNGTRLTVT.

The J gene is TRBJ2-7, the V gene TRBV5-1; tentatively, D is TRBD1 (6 bases). V lost 0 bases, J lost 5 bases, and 18 bases lay in between. Germline V gene lookup returns CDR1 SGHRS and CDR2 YFSETQ. CDR3 length: 16 residues. The CDR3 nucleotides read TGCGCCAGCAGCTTGGAGGGGACAACATCCCTTAACGAGCAGTACTTC. It encodes CASSLEGTTSLNEQYF.

V usage is TRBV7-6 and J usage is TRBJ2-1, with 9 bases fitting TRBD2. Germline V gives CDR1 SGHVS, CDR2 FNYEAQ. The J segment lost 5 bases and the V segment lost 5 bases, leaving 10 bases of the junction unmatched. The CDR3 is 16 residues long. CDR3 bases: TGTGCCAGCAGCCCACTTAGCGGGAGATTTAACAATGAGCAGTTCTTC. Protein: CASSPLSGRFNNEQFF.

The rearrangement uses TRBV7-2 and TRBJ2-2; 8 nucleotides match TRBD1. Germline V gene lookup returns CDR1 SGHTA and CDR2 FQGNSA. Trimming cost V 5 bases and J 1 base; bases outside gene matches: 12. This CDR3 comprises 18 residues. CDR3 in DNA: TGTGCCAGCAGCCGATCGCTAGGACAGGGACTGAACACCGGGGAGCTGTTTTTT. As protein: CASSRSLGQGLNTGELFF.

On this clone itself: An end of the junction does not agree with germline; a read error may underlie this. The chain combines TRBV7-9 with TRBJ2-1, with D possibly being TRBD1 (6 bases). This CDR3 is 16 amino acids long. Per the germline V gene, CDR1 is SEHNR and CDR2 is FQNEAQ (reference sequence). CDR3 sequence: CSSSSPTGSNYNEQFF. The CDR3 nucleotides are TGTTCCAGCAGCTCCCCCACAGGGTCCAACTACAATGAGCAGTTCTTC.

The chain joins TRBV18 to TRBJ2-5, with 9 bases matching TRBD2. CDR3 length: 17 amino acids. V lost 1 base and J lost 3; bases outside the gene matches: 9. The V gene's germline CDR1 is KGHSH and CDR2 LQKENI. As DNA, the CDR3 is TGTGCCAGCTCACCACTTACCCGAGCGGGGGGCGAAGAGACCCAGTACTTC. Its translation: CASSPLTRAGGEETQYF.

J is TRBJ1-2 and V is TRBV2; 7 bases agree with TRBD1. CDR3 length: 14 amino acids. Germline assignment: CDR1 SNHLY and CDR2 FYNNEI. Unmatched junction bases numbered 7, after V lost 6 bases and J lost 3 bases. CDR3: CASSLSRGDYGYTF. The CDR3 bases are TGTGCCAGCAGCCTAAGCAGGGGGGACTATGGCTACACCTTC.

Concerning this clone: The same CDR3 is also encoded by other DNA sequences in this sample. The V and J genes are TRBV5-4 and TRBJ2-5; 14 nucleotides align to TRBD2. The germline CDR1 and CDR2 sequences are SGHNT and YYREEE (reference sequence). V was pared by 4 bases and J by 5 bases, with 10 bases of the junction left unmatched. The CDR3 loop spans 17 amino acids. The CDR3 is CASSKGLAGARRETQYF. For the CDR3, the DNA is TGTGCCAGCAGCAAGGGACTAGCGGGGGCCCGGAGGGAGACCCAGTACTTC.

The chain carries TRBV9 and TRBJ1-5; D is undetermined. The length of the CDR3 is 14 residues. Trimming cost V 0 bases and J 3 bases, with 7 bases left between them. Germline CDR1 reads SGDLS; CDR2 reads YYNGEE. The CDR3 here is CASSVGRLNQPQHF. DNA of the CDR3: TGTGCCAGCAGCGTAGGCAGACTCAATCAGCCCCAGCATTTT.

This rearrangement joins TRBV25-1 to TRBJ2-7; perhaps TRBD2 as D (6 bases). Germline V gene lookup returns CDR1 MGHDK and CDR2 SYGVNS. The CDR3 contains 13 residues. V was cut by 5 bases and J by 3 bases, with 11 bases left in between. The CDR3 DNA follows: TGTGCCAGCAGTACGGCGGGGAACTACGAGCAGTACTTC. Protein: CASSTAGNYEQYF.

This chain connects TRBV18 to TRBJ2-1, with D possibly being TRBD1 (7 bases). Trimming took off 1 base at V and 8 bases at J, with 15 bases between the two ends. Germline CDR1 and CDR2: KGHSH and LQKENI. This CDR3 has 15 residues. CDR3 residues: CASSPRAGGRDEQFF. In DNA, the CDR3 is TGTGCCAGCTCACCACGGGCAGGGGGGCGAGATGAGCAGTTCTTC.

This clone appeared once. CDR3 residues: CSAAGTGLNTEAFF. DNA for the CDR3: TGCAGCGCCGCCGGGACAGGGTTGAACACTGAAGCTTTCTTT. This chain joins TRBV29-1 and TRBJ1-1, with 9 bases fitting TRBD1. The CDR3 is 14 residues long. Looked up from germline, CDR1 is SQVTM and CDR2 is ANQGSEA. J gave up 0 bases and V 7 bases, and 6 bases lay outside the gene matches.